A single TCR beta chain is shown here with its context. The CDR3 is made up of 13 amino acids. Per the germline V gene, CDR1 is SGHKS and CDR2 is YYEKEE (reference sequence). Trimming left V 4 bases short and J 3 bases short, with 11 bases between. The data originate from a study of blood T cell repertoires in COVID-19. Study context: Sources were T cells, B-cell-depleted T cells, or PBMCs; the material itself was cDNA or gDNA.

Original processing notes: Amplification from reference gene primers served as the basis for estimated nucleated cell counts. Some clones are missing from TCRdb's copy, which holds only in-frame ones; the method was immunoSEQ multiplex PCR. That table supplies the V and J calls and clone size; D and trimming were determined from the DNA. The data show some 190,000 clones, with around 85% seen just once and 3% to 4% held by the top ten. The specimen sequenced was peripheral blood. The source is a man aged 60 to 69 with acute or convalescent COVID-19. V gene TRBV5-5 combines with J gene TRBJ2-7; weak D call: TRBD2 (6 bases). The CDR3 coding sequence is TGTGCCAGCAGCGCGGGACGGGGCTACGAGCAGTACTTC. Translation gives CASSAGRGYEQYF.